The 24 T cell receptor beta chains presented below share a single source sample, sequenced in a study of molecular identifiers for immune sequencing clone quantification. TCRdb passed the PCR reads through MiXCR, listing each CDR3 protein once. The profile covers fewer than 350,000 distinct CDR3 sequences, with roughly 23% appearing a single time and approximately 0.84% taken by the ten largest. The sequenced sample was naive CD8+ T cells from blood, with Jurkat cell RNA spiked in. Subset meaning: FACS-sorted CD8+CD4-CCR7+CD45RA+ naive T cells. The receptors were sampled from a human donor in good health. Some libraries in this study had Jurkat cell RNA spiked in.

In this sample, this clonotype turned up many times. This rearrangement joins TRBV9 to TRBJ2-3, with TRBD1 as a possible D gene (6 bases). Per the germline V gene, CDR1 is SGDLS and CDR2 is YYNGEE. The CDR3 runs to 13 residues. The germline V and J ends were trimmed by 2 bases and 6 bases, with 10 bases remaining between them. CDR3 region: CASSVRTADTQYF. CDR3 sequence (DNA): TGTGCCAGCAGCGTGAGGACAGCTGATACGCAGTATTTT.

This sequence joins TRBV4-1 and TRBJ1-1, with a tentative D call TRBD1 (6 bases). The CDR3 extends over 15 amino acids. Germline V lookup: CDR1 MGHRA, CDR2 YSYEKL. V gave up 2 bases and J gave up 5 bases, with 15 bases separating them. The CDR3 DNA follows: TGCGCCAGCAGCCAAACCATGGGGGCGCTTACTGAAGCTTTCTTT. Its protein product is CASSQTMGALTEAFF.

This clonotype showed up many times. This sequence joins TRBV9 and TRBJ1-2; 7 nucleotides align to TRBD1. V lost 0 bases to trimming and J lost 1 base; unmatched junction nucleotides: 0. This CDR3 has 14 residues. CDR1 is SGDLS, CDR2 YYNGEE, per germline. The CDR3 protein is CASSVGDSNYGYTF. DNA for the CDR3: TGTGCCAGCAGCGTAGGGGACAGTAACTATGGCTACACCTTC.

This clonotype was detected ten times or more. This chain links TRBV29-1 with TRBJ2-7; D is unclear. This CDR3 is built from 14 residues. V was clipped by 2 bases and J by 4 bases, with 15 bases between them. Per germline, CDR1 SQVTM and CDR2 ANQGSEA. The CDR3 DNA reads TGCAGCGTTGAATTGTCAGGAGTTGGGTACGAGCAGTACTTC. The encoded protein is CSVELSGVGYEQYF.

This clonotype was detected ten times or more. The chain combines TRBV4-3 with TRBJ2-4; D may match TRBD1 or TRBD2 (5 bases each). The V end was cut by 0 bases, the J end by 0 bases, with 12 bases between. This CDR3 contains 17 residues. Per germline, CDR1 LGHNA and CDR2 YSLEER. CDR3 nucleotide sequence: TGCGCCAGCAGCCAAGATTCCGAGGGACCAGCCAAAAACATTCAGTACTTC. Translated: CASSQDSEGPAKNIQYF.

J is TRBJ2-2 and V is TRBV6-2 or TRBV6-3, with D possibly being TRBD2 (5 bases). Trimming removed 6 bases at V and 6 bases at J, with 26 bases between. Germline V lookup: CDR1 MNHEY, CDR2 SVGEGT. The CDR3 loop spans 18 amino acids. The CDR3 DNA sequence: TGTGCCAGCAGCTCCGGAGGAGGCTGGTTGGGTTTCGCCGGGGAGCTGTTTTTT. As protein: CASSSGGGWLGFAGELFF.

This clonotype was recorded a few times. The rearrangement links TRBV4-1 to TRBJ1-6; D uncertain. Germline CDR1 MGHRA, CDR2 YSYEKL. V gave up 1 base and J gave up 0 bases, with 10 bases separating them. The CDR3 is made up of 17 amino acids. Here the CDR3 reads CASSQGSRSSYNSPLHF. As DNA, the CDR3 is TGCGCCAGCAGCCAAGGTTCCCGGAGCTCCTATAATTCACCCCTCCACTTT.

To note about this clonotype: A much larger clonotype is one base distant, so this may be a read error. The chain has TRBV7-8 and TRBJ1-5; D is unresolved. The CDR3 totals 13 residues. The V gene's germline CDR1 is SGHVS and CDR2 FQNEAQ. The CDR3 DNA reads TGTGCCAGCAGCTTAGTCAGTCATCAGCCCCGGCATTTT. It specifies CASSLVSHQPRHF. Filled out from reference TRBV7-8 and TRBJ1-5, the complete variable domain reads GAGVSQSPRYKVAKRGQDVALRCDPISGHVSLFWYQQALGQGPEFLTYFQNEAQLDKSGLPSDRFFAERPEGSVSTLKIQRTQQEDSAVYLCASSLVSHQPRHFGDGTRLSIL.

J is TRBJ2-5 and V is TRBV27, with 9 bases identical to TRBD2. The CDR3 loop spans 16 amino acids. The germline V gene has CDR1 MNHEY and CDR2 SMNVEV (reference sequence). V trimming: 3 bases; J trimming: 3 bases; junction bases outside the gene matches: 8. CDR3 sequence: CASSFGLAGMEETQYF. DNA for the CDR3: TGTGCCAGCAGTTTTGGGCTAGCGGGGATGGAAGAGACCCAGTACTTC.

There are many counts of this clonotype. The chain couples TRBV29-1 to TRBJ1-1, with TRBD1 matching over 10 bases. J lost 4 bases, V lost 8 bases, and 7 bases had no gene match. This CDR3 comprises 13 residues. Germline CDR1 and CDR2: SQVTM and ANQGSEA. CDR3 DNA: TGCAGCTTTTACGGGACAGGGGCCACTGAAGCTTTCTTT. Protein product: CSFYGTGATEAFF.

This clonotype came up many times. The chain joins TRBV7-6 to TRBJ2-7; D possibly corresponds to TRBD2 (5 bases). This CDR3 is built from 15 residues. Trimming took 5 bases from V and 6 from J, leaving 20 bases between them. Germline values: CDR1 SGHVS, CDR2 FNYEAQ. The CDR3 sequence: CASSRRTDRGAEQYF. The CDR3 DNA follows: TGTGCCAGCAGCCGACGGACGGATCGGGGAGCCGAGCAGTACTTC.

The sample holds many counts of this clonotype. The V call is TRBV6-6, the J call TRBJ2-7, with 8 bases matching TRBD1. The CDR3 contains 15 residues. Germline V CDR1 and CDR2: MNHNY, SVGAGI (reference sequence). V shed 5 bases and J 3 bases; nucleotides not matched to a gene: 9. The CDR3 DNA reads as TGTGCCAGCAGTGAAACCGGGACAGGACACTACGAGCAGTACTTC. This gives the protein CASSETGTGHYEQYF.

The sample holds many counts of this clonotype. CDR3 region: CSVLPGLTNSPLHF. The CDR3 DNA follows: TGCAGCGTCCTACCGGGACTCACTAATTCACCCCTCCACTTT. The chain carries TRBV29-1 and TRBJ1-6; D may be TRBD1 (5 bases). The length of the CDR3 is 14 residues. The V gene lost 6 bases and the J gene lost 6 bases, with 15 bases spanning the gap. Per the germline V gene, CDR1 is SQVTM and CDR2 is ANQGSEA.

This clonotype has ten or more counts. V and J are TRBV29-1 and TRBJ2-3, with D perhaps matching TRBD2 (6 bases). In germline, CDR1 is SQVTM, CDR2 ANQGSEA. The length of the CDR3 is 16 residues. Trimming cost V 3 bases and J 2 bases, with 18 bases left between them. The CDR3 DNA reads TGCAGCGTTGACTTTCTGGCGACTAGAGCCACAGATACGCAGTATTTT. Translated, it gives CSVDFLATRATDTQYF.

For this clonotype: At one end the junction does not follow the germline gene, possibly because of a read error. In DNA form, the CDR3 reads TGTGTCATCAGTGGAGCGGGAGCACAAGAGACCCAGTACTTC. Translating gives CVISGAGAQETQYF. The chain uses TRBV10-3 and TRBJ2-5; 8 bases are a match to TRBD2. The germline V gene encodes CDR1 ENHRY and CDR2 SYGVKD. This CDR3 is 14 amino acids long.

The sample holds many counts of this clonotype. The chain couples TRBV2 to TRBJ2-3, with D maybe TRBD1 (6 bases). Trimming pared 1 base from V and 4 bases from J, leaving 12 bases between. Germline values: CDR1 SNHLY, CDR2 FYNNEI. This CDR3 region has 15 residues. CDR3 DNA: TGTGCCAGCAGTGAAGTCATAGCAGGGGCAGATACGCAGTATTTT. This encodes CASSEVIAGADTQYF.

The chain couples TRBV7-6 to TRBJ2-2, with a weak D call TRBD1 (5 bases). Germline V gene data show CDR1 as SGHVS and CDR2 as FNYEAQ. CDR3 length equals 17 residues. V dropped 8 bases and J dropped 2 bases, with 21 bases sitting between them. CDR3 region: CASVLIETERNTGELFF. The CDR3 nucleotides are TGTGCCAGCGTCCTAATCGAGACAGAGAGAAACACCGGGGAGCTGTTTTTT.

This clonotype has ten or more counts. V is TRBV5-6 and J is TRBJ2-7, with D possibly TRBD2 on 6 matching bases. The CDR3 length is 15 residues. Germline-derived CDR1 and CDR2 are SGHDT and YYEEEE. The germline V and J ends were trimmed by 1 base and 0 bases, with 11 bases remaining between them. The CDR3, as DNA: TGTGCCAGCAGCTTGATCCGGGAGAGCTCCTACGAGCAGTACTTC. Its protein product is CASSLIRESSYEQYF.

The table lists this clonotype with many counts. The chain links TRBV29-1 to TRBJ2-7; no clear D gene. The germline V gene has CDR1 SQVTM and CDR2 ANQGSEA. This CDR3 is 13 amino acids long. V gave up 4 bases and J gave up 0 bases, with 10 bases separating them. In DNA form, the CDR3 reads TGCAGCGTTGTCCCAAGTAGCTCCTACGAGCAGTACTTC. It yields the protein CSVVPSSSYEQYF.

This clonotype was recorded many times. The gene calls are TRBV6-6 and TRBJ1-1, with 9 positions matching TRBD1. The germline V gene encodes CDR1 MNHNY and CDR2 SVGAGI (reference sequence). This CDR3 is built from 16 residues. V was pared by 5 bases and J by 7 bases, with 14 bases of the junction left unmatched. CDR3 loop: CASSNTGTGFGDEAFF. As DNA, the CDR3 is TGTGCCAGCAGTAATACCGGGACAGGGTTTGGGGATGAAGCTTTCTTT.

This clonotype was counted many times. The chain has TRBV29-1 and TRBJ2-2, with D hard to call. Trimming shortened V by 4 bases and J by 4 bases, and 10 bases separated the two germline ends. The length of the CDR3 is 13 residues. Per germline, CDR1 SQVTM and CDR2 ANQGSEA. The CDR3 here is CSVVLGPTGELFF. The CDR3 region has the DNA TGCAGCGTTGTTTTAGGGCCCACCGGGGAGCTGTTTTTT.

This clonotype was recorded many times. The chain combines TRBV14 with TRBJ1-2; D remains unclear. This CDR3 region has 15 residues. Trimming removed 8 bases at V and 4 bases at J, with 20 bases between. Germline values: CDR1 SGHDN, CDR2 FVKESK. The CDR3 reads CASESQAGNFYGYTF. The CDR3 region has the DNA TGTGCCAGCGAATCCCAGGCAGGAAACTTCTATGGCTACACCTTC.

This clonotype was counted at least ten times. The gene calls are TRBV15 and TRBJ2-2; TRBD1 matches 8 bases. The ends lost 0 bases at V and 4 bases at J; junction bases unmatched: 7. Germline CDR1 and CDR2: LNHNV and YYDKDF (reference sequence). CDR3 size: 17 residues. The CDR3 loop is CATSRERQGAGTGELFF. The CDR3 DNA is TGTGCCACCAGCAGAGAAAGGCAGGGGGCAGGCACCGGGGAGCTGTTTTTT.

This clonotype was seen many times. The rearrangement joins TRBV20-1 to TRBJ2-4; perhaps TRBD2 as D (6 bases). The V end lost 3 bases, the J end lost 0 bases, and 15 bases lay between the germline ends. The germline CDR1 and CDR2 sequences are DFQATT and SNEGSKA (reference sequence). This CDR3 region has 16 residues. The CDR3 coding sequence is TGCAGTGCTAGGGACTCGACGCGGGAAGCCAAAAACATTCAGTACTTC. Translation: CSARDSTREAKNIQYF.